These 2 T cell receptor beta chains were all obtained from the same sample, sequenced in a study of CD8+ T cells in alopecia areata. Treatment given: oral pan-JAK inhibitor, 5-10 mg twice daily. Sequencing templates came from extracted RNA that was reverse transcribed into cDNA. Data came from immunoSEQ multiplex PCR; TCRdb stores just in-frame clones and leaves some out. Of approximately 210,000 clones in the sample, around three fifths were seen once. Sample: CD4+ T cells sorted from blood, taken at week 4, from a patient treated with tofacitinib. Every receptor here comes from a human donor with alopecia areata.

This clone was detected a few times. CDR3 coding DNA: TGTGCCATCAGTGCTAGCGCTGTTGAGCAGTTCTTC. Its translation is CAISASAVEQFF. The J gene is TRBJ2-1, the V gene TRBV10-3; perhaps TRBD2 as D (6 bases). The CDR3 contains 12 residues. V dropped 4 bases and J dropped 9 bases, with 10 bases sitting between them. Germline CDR1 ENHRY, CDR2 SYGVKD.

J is TRBJ1-5 and V is TRBV19; D is unclear. The CDR3 runs 15 residues. The germline gives CDR1 LNHDA, CDR2 SQIVND (reference sequence). V lost 2 bases and J 2 bases, leaving 10 bases between the germline ends. The CDR3 sequence: CASSIFSAGNQPQHF. The CDR3 DNA sequence: TGTGCCAGTAGTATATTCTCCGCAGGCAATCAGCCCCAGCATTTT.